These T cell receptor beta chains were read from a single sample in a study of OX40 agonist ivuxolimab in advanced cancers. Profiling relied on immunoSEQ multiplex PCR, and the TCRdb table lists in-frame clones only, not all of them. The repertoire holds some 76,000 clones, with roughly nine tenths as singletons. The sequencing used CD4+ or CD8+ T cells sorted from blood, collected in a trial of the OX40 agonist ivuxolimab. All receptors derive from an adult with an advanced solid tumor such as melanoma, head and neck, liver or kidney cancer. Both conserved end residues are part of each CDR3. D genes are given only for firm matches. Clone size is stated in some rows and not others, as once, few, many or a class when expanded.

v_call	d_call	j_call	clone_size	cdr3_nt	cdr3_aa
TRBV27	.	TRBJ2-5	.	TGTGCCAGCAGTCCTGGACATACCGATCCTATACAAGAGACCCAGTACTTC	CASSPGHTDPIQETQYF
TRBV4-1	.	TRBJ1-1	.	TGCGCCAGCAGCCAACTCTGGGGCGGGGAGGGCACTGAAGCTTTCTTT	CASSQLWGGEGTEAFF
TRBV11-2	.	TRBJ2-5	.	TGTGCCAGCAGCTTAAACCAAGAGACCCAGTACTTC	CASSLNQETQYF
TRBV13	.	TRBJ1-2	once	TGTGCCAGCAGCCCCTGGCGGCTTCTGTATGGCTACACCTTC	CASSPWRLLYGYTF
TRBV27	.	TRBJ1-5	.	TGTGCCAGCAGCAGCTCTCCGGTACCGAATCAGCCCCAGCATTTT	CASSSSPVPNQPQHF
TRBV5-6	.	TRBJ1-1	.	TGTGCCAGCAGCGGGGGGGGCACTGAAGCTTTCTTT	CASSGGGTEAFF
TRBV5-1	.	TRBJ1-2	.	TGCGCCAGCAGCTTTACCCTACCTAACTATGGCTACACCTTC	CASSFTLPNYGYTF
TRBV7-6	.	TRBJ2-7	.	TGTGCCAGCAGCCCCGCGCCAGGGAACACCTACGAGCAGTACTTC	CASSPAPGNTYEQYF
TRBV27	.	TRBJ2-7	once	TGTGCCAGCAGGCGGGAGGGACAGGGGTACGAGCAGTACTTC	CASRREGQGYEQYF
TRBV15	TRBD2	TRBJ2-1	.	TGTGCCACCAGCCAACTAGCGGGGGGTGATGAGCAGTTCTTC	CATSQLAGGDEQFF
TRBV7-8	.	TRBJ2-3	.	TGTGCCAGCAGCCCCCTGGCGACAGGCAGAGATACGCAGTATTTT	CASSPLATGRDTQYF
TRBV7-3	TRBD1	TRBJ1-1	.	TGTGCCAGCAGCTTAACGGGGGCGGGACAGTTCGGCGAAGCTTTCTTT	CASSLTGAGQFGEAFF
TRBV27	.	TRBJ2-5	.	TGTGCCAGCAGTTTATGGGCAGGGGCAGGTCAAGAGACCCAGTACTTC	CASSLWAGAGQETQYF
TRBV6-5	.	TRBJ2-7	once	TGTGCCAGCAGTTACTCGCCGGGACAACTGTACTTC	CASSYSPGQLYF
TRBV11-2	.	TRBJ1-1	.	TGTGCCAGCAGCTTAGGGTGGCCCCCGGGGGTAGCTTTCTTT	CASSLGWPPGVAFF
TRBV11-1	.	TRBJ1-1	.	TGTGCCAGCAGCTTAACCGCGACAGGGAACACTGAAGCTTTCTTT	CASSLTATGNTEAFF
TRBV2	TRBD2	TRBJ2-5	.	TGTGCCAGCAGTGAAGGGTGGCGGGGGGTACAAGAGACCCAGTACTTC	CASSEGWRGVQETQYF
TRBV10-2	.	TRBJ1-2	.	TGCGCCAGCAGTTCGGGAGAAAGATGGGGCTACACCTTC	CASSSGERWGYTF
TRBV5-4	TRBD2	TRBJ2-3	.	TGTGCCAGCAACCCAAGCGGGGGAACCACAGATACGCAGTATTTT	CASNPSGGTTDTQYF
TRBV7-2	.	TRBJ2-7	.	TGTGCCAGCAGCTTAGTCGATCTGGGGCCAGGCTCATTTGGGGAGCAGTACTTC	CASSLVDLGPGSFGEQYF
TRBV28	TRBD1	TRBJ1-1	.	TGTGCCAGCAGTCCTACGACAGGGGAGGGTTCCGAAGCTTTCTTT	CASSPTTGEGSEAFF
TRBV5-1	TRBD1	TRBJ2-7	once	TGCGCCAGCAGCCAGGGACAGGGAAGGTACGAGCAGTACTTC	CASSQGQGRYEQYF
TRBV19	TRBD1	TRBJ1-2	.	TGTGCCAGTAGCGGGACAGCCGTTCACTATGGCTACACCTTC	CASSGTAVHYGYTF
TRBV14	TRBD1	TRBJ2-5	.	TGTGCCAGCAGCCAAGGGGACAGGGTTTTCCAAGAGACCCAGTACTTC	CASSQGDRVFQETQYF
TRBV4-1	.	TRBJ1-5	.	TGCGCCAGCAGCCAAGATTCTTCCTTTAATCAGCCCCAGCATTTT	CASSQDSSFNQPQHF
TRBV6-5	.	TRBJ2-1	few	TGTGCCAGCAGTTACATGACAGGATACAATGAGCAGTTCTTC	CASSYMTGYNEQFF
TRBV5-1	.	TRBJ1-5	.	TGCGCCAGCAGCTTGGGACTTGATCAGCCCCAGCATTTT	CASSLGLDQPQHF
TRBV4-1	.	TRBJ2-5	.	TGCGCCAGCAGCCAAGGTAGAGAGGGGACACAACAAGAGACCCAGTACTTC	CASSQGREGTQQETQYF
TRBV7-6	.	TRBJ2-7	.	TGTGCCAGCAGCTTAGGGGAAACGTACGAGCAGTACTTC	CASSLGETYEQYF
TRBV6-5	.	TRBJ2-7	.	TGTGCCAGCGGAGGGTCCTACGAGCAGTACTTC	CASGGSYEQYF
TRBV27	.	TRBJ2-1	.	TGTGCCACCCAACGGACAGGGAGGGGCTCCTACAATGAGCAGTTCTTC	CATQRTGRGSYNEQFF
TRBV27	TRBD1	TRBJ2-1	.	TGTGCCAGCAGTTTATTGACGGGACAGGGACCCTACAATGAGCAGTTCTTC	CASSLLTGQGPYNEQFF
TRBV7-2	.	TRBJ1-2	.	TGTGCCAGCAGCCCCCGTGGGACGGGGAACTATGGCTACACCTTC	CASSPRGTGNYGYTF
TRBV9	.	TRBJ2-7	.	TGTGCCAGCAGCCCGGGGGTAGTCTCCTACGAGCAGTACTTC	CASSPGVVSYEQYF
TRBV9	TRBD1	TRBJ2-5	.	TGTGCCAGCAGCACCCGCAGGACAGGGCCAGAAGAGACCCAGTACTTC	CASSTRRTGPEETQYF
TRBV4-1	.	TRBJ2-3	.	TGCGCCAGCAGCCAAGCTCGCACAGATACGCAGTATTTT	CASSQARTDTQYF
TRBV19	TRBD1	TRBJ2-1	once	TGTGCCAGTAGTCCACGACCGGGACAGGGTTTTGAGCAGTTCTTC	CASSPRPGQGFEQFF
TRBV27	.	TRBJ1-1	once	TGTGCCAGCAGTTTGGGGGCGCCCACTGAAGCTTTCTTT	CASSLGAPTEAFF
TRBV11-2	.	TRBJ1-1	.	TGTGCCAGCAACGGAGGGGTGAACACTGAAGCTTTCTTT	CASNGGVNTEAFF
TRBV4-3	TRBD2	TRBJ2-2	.	TGCGCCAGCAGCCAAGGTCCCCCTTCTAGCGGGGTAACCACCGGGGAGCTGTTTTTT	CASSQGPPSSGVTTGELFF
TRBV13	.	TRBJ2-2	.	TGTGCCAGCAGCTCAACATCTAACACCGGGGAGCTGTTTTTT	CASSSTSNTGELFF
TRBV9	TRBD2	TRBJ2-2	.	TGTGCCAGCGGAGGAGCGGGGGCAAACACCGGGGAGCTGTTTTTT	CASGGAGANTGELFF
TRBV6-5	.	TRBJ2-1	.	TGTGCCAGCAGTTTGGGGAGTGAGCAGTTCTTC	CASSLGSEQFF
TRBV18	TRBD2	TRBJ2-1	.	TGTGCCAGCTCATCGAACGTCGGGGGGTGGGATGAGCAGTTCTTC	CASSSNVGGWDEQFF
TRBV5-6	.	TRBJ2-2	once	TGTGCCAGCAGCTTCCGGTCGGGAACCGGGGAGCTGTTTTTT	CASSFRSGTGELFF
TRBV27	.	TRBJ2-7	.	TGTGCCAGCACCCAGTTTGACGAAGCAGTGGGAGCCTACGAGCAGTACTTC	CASTQFDEAVGAYEQYF
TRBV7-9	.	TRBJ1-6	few	TGTGCCAGCAGCTCCGGAGCGAATTCACCCCTCCACTTT	CASSSGANSPLHF
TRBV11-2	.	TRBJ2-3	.	TGTGCCAGCAGCTGGTCCGGAGCGGGCACAGATACGCAGTATTTT	CASSWSGAGTDTQYF
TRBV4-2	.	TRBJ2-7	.	TGTGCCAGCAGCCAAGAGTCCTACGAGCAGTACTTC	CASSQESYEQYF
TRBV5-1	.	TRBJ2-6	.	TGCGCCAGCAGCTTAGGAACCTCTGGGGCCAACGTCCTGACTTTC	CASSLGTSGANVLTF
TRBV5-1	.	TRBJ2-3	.	TGCGCCAGCACCCCTGCTTTTACAGATACGCAGTATTTT	CASTPAFTDTQYF
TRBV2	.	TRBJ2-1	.	TGTGCCAGCAGTGATGGGTACAATGAGCAGTTCTTC	CASSDGYNEQFF
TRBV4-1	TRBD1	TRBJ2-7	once	TGCGCCAGCAGCCAAGTGTCAGGGGGTTACGAGCAGTACTTC	CASSQVSGGYEQYF
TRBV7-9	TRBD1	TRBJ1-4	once	TGTGCCAGCAGCTCGTCCGAGACAGGGAATGAAAAACTGTTTTTT	CASSSSETGNEKLFF
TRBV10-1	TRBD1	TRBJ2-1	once	TGCGCCAGCAGTGCCCGGGACAGGGGCAATGAGCAGTTCTTC	CASSARDRGNEQFF
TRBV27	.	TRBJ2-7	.	TGTGCCAGCAGTCCCATTGGTTCTCGCGAGCAGTACTTC	CASSPIGSREQYF
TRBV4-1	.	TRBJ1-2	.	TGCGCCAGCAGCCAAGTCACAGGAAACTATGGCTACACCTTC	CASSQVTGNYGYTF
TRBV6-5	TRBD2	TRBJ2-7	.	TGTGCCAGCAGTCCCGGGGGGGAATCCTACGAGCAGTACTTC	CASSPGGESYEQYF